This paragraph covers one T cell receptor beta chain sequence. Its antigen is currently not known. Per-base quality was not reported, and no clone a single base away is much larger than it. For the unsorted PBMC libraries, 2 million PBMCs were stored in RNAlater at -80 degrees C until RNA extraction and were used to generate the libraries. Peripheral blood was subjected to Ficoll-Hypaque density gradient centrifugation to isolate PBMCs, which were then cryopreserved in liquid nitrogen. cDNA synthesis used template-switch 5'RACE with a primer carrying a 10-nucleotide random unique molecular identifier tagging each TCR transcript. Every sequencing run yielded over 190 million TCR-beta sequences covering 15-18 subjects. The RNeasy kit was used for extraction of total RNA. TCR-beta VDJ regions were amplified with primers for the TCR constant region and the 5'RACE anchor, using the KAPA Real-time Library Amplification kit. A first PCR added sample indexes and Illumina adaptors, after which a second PCR increased the library yield. After Ampure bead purification, the roughly 650 bp TCR product was size-selected on a 2% E-gel SizeSelection system. Library quality was checked on a Bioanalyzer, concentration was measured with Qubit, and libraries were quantified with the Kapa Library Quantification kit before pooling. Libraries were sequenced paired-end 2 x 150 bp on an Illumina HiSeq 2500. To increase sequence diversity, 25-30% phiX was spiked into each library pool. The original methods were these. The UMI-based MiGEC pipeline processed quality-filtered reads and removed over 80% of raw TCR sequences during error correction. IMGT germline references were used for aligning VDJ genes, and each clonotype was defined as a unique CDR3 amino acid sequence together with its V-J genes. Clonal expansion, Shannon diversity and CDR3 relatedness (CalcPairwiseDistances, ClusterSamples) were evaluated with VDJtools, and phylogenetic trees were built with CLCbio workbench. Clones with at least 8 unique UMIs were defined as expanded, with this threshold being based on coefficient-of-variation modelling across technical triplicates. The public reads were quality trimmed at Q25 with fastp and then assembled into clones with MiXCR by TCRdb, keeping productive beta chains. Rows are combined by CDR3 protein, so each entry shows the most common genes and DNA. The V and J calls, along with clone size, are taken from TCRdb and not from the paper's own processing. The sample yields tens of thousands of distinct CDR3 sequences; more than 9.5% were counted once. The ten largest clones add up to roughly 10% of the sample.

In the germline V gene (reference sequence), CDR1 corresponds to DFQATT and CDR2 to SNEGSKA. From its cysteine to its phenylalanine, the CDR3 spans 14 amino acids. Only the CDR3 region is kept as DNA, spanning 42 bases read in frame from base 1. Trimmed from V: 5 bases; trimmed from J: 7 bases; junction bases lacking a gene match: 10. These data originate in a study of neurological immune-mediated disorders (dated by TCRdb to between 2018 and 2021). Broadly, across the study: Peripheral blood TCR-beta repertoires from HTLV-I-associated myelopathy (HAM/TSP) patients, multiple sclerosis patients and healthy controls were compared by UMI-based sequencing. The 85 to 110 TCR-beta libraries included longitudinal samples, technical triplicates and paired sorted CD4+ and CD8+ T-cell subsets alongside PBMC samples. The cohort was made up of about 66 subjects, consisting of about 15 HAM/TSP patients, some 35 multiple sclerosis patients and roughly 20 healthy controls.

The research as a whole found: TCR clonal expansion was greatest in HAM/TSP patients and smallest in MS patients, who ranked below even healthy controls. No identical CDR3 amino acid sequences were shared among expanded clones across subjects, suggesting private TCR-beta repertoires in all groups.

This TCR came from a woman aged 55-70 years with HTLV-1-associated myelopathy (HAM/TSP). The chain is made from TRBV20-1 and TRBJ2-1, with 8 middle bases fitting TRBD2. The sequenced sample consisted of PBMCs. The DNA sequence reads TGCAGTGCTCTACATAGCGGGAAAGGAAATGAGCAGTTCTTC. This yields the protein CSALHSGKGNEQFF.